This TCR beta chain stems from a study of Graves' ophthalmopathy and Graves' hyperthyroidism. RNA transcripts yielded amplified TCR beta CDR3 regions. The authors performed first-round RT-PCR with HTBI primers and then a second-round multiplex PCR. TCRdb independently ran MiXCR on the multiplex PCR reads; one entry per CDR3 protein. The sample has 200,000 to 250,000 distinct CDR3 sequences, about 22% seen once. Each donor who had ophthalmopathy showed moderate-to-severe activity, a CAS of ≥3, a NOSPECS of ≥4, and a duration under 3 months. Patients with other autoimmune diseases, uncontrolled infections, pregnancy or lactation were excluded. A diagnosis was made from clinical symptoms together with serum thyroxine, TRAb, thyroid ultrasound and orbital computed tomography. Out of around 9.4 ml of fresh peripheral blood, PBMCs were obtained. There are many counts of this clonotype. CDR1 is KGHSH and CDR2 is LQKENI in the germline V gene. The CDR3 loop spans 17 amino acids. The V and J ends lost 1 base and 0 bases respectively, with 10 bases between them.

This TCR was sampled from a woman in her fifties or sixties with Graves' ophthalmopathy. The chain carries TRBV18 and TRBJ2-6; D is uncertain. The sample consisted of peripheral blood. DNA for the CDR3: TGTGCCAGCTCACCACAAGGGCCCCGCTCTGGGGCCAACGTCCTGACTTTC. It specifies CASSPQGPRSGANVLTF.